Listed here are 19 T cell receptor beta chains from one sample, sequenced in a study of control samples from healthy donors and cancer patients. Sequencing was performed with immunoSEQ multiplex PCR; in TCRdb, only in-frame clones are kept and a portion is missing. The repertoire consists of around 80,000 clones, with around 93% occurring once and the leading ten covering 2.8%. The sample was blood. The receptor source for this set is a woman in her thirties in good health.

The chain joins TRBV30 to TRBJ2-3; D is perhaps TRBD1 or TRBD2 (5 bases each). Germline CDR1 reads GTSNPN; CDR2 reads SVGIG (reference sequence). This CDR3 region has 16 residues. Trimming shortened V by 5 bases and J by 4 bases, and 22 bases separated the two germline ends. CDR3 DNA: TGTGCCTGGCGCCCGGGGCGCCAGCAAGGGGCAGATACGCAGTATTTT. This encodes CAWRPGRQQGADTQYF.

V and J are TRBV5-4 and TRBJ2-1; TRBD1 or TRBD2 may be the D gene (5 bases each). Trimming stripped 4 bases from V and 8 bases from J, with 19 bases between. This CDR3 is 15 amino acids long. Germline CDR1 SGHNT, CDR2 YYREEE (reference sequence). The CDR3 spells CASSPGDPAGDEQFF. The CDR3 DNA sequence: TGTGCCAGCAGCCCCGGGGACCCCGCCGGCGATGAGCAGTTCTTC.

V is TRBV5-1 and J is TRBJ2-3; 8 bases match TRBD2. Germline V gives CDR1 SGHRS, CDR2 YFSETQ. This CDR3 has 15 residues. The J segment lost 4 bases and the V segment lost 1 base, leaving 5 bases of the junction unmatched. DNA of the CDR3: TGCGCCAGCAGCTTGAAGGGACTAGACGCAGATACGCAGTATTTT. Translation gives CASSLKGLDADTQYF.

The chain couples TRBV24-1 to TRBJ2-2; 12 bases are a match to TRBD2. This CDR3 region has 16 residues. Germline trimming cut 1 base from V and 6 bases from J; bases unmatched to any gene: 2. CDR1 and CDR2 (germline): KGHDR, SFDVKD. The CDR3 reads CATSDFSSGGAGELFF. In DNA, the CDR3 is TGTGCCACCAGTGATTTCTCTAGCGGGGGGGCCGGGGAGCTGTTTTTT.

The gene calls are TRBV19 and TRBJ1-5, with 8 bases matching TRBD1. V lost 3 bases, J lost 0 bases, and 7 bases stayed unmatched. Germline V gene sequence: CDR1 LNHDA, CDR2 SQIVND (reference sequence). This CDR3 comprises 17 residues. DNA for the CDR3: TGTGCCAGTAGTATCTTGGGGACAGGTAGTAGCAATCAGCCCCAGCATTTT. It encodes CASSILGTGSSNQPQHF.

This rearrangement joins TRBV30 to TRBJ1-2; 7 bases align to TRBD1. J lost 4 bases, V lost 3 bases, and 5 bases had no gene match. Germline-derived CDR1 and CDR2 are GTSNPN and SVGIG (reference sequence). The CDR3 sequence is 13 residues long. DNA of the CDR3: TGTGCCTGGAGATCAGGGGGATTCTATGGCTACACCTTC. Its protein is CAWRSGGFYGYTF.

This chain links TRBV18 with TRBJ2-2, with D hard to call. Germline loops: CDR1 KGHSH, CDR2 LQKENI. The V end was cut by 0 bases, the J end by 7 bases, with 9 bases between. This CDR3 has 14 amino acids. CDR3 in amino acids: CASSPPNNLGELFF. Written as DNA, the CDR3 is TGTGCCAGCTCACCACCCAACAACCTCGGGGAGCTGTTTTTT.

The chain links TRBV19 to TRBJ1-2; 7 nucleotides match TRBD1. The CDR3 sequence is 15 residues long. CDR1 LNHDA and CDR2 SQIVND come from the germline V gene (reference sequence). V trimming: 5 bases; J trimming: 7 bases; junction bases outside the gene matches: 13. The CDR3 reads CASSDPGTDHRGYTF. In nucleotides, the CDR3 is TGTGCCAGTAGTGACCCCGGGACAGACCATCGTGGCTACACCTTC.

The chain combines TRBV2 with TRBJ1-2; 7 bases agree with TRBD1. This CDR3 is built from 14 residues. With V trimmed by 4 bases and J by 2 bases, 4 bases remained unmatched. Germline CDR1 reads SNHLY; CDR2 reads FYNNEI. CDR3 DNA sequence: TGTGCCAGCAGTGTAGGGGGCCTGAACTATGGCTACACCTTC. The encoded protein is CASSVGGLNYGYTF.

J is TRBJ2-2 and V is TRBV5-1; perhaps TRBD2 as D (5 bases). Germline CDR1 is SGHRS and CDR2 is YFSETQ. V was clipped by 3 bases and J by 8 bases, with 11 bases between them. This CDR3 contains 13 residues. The CDR3 loop is CASSWARGGELFF. The CDR3, as DNA: TGCGCCAGCAGCTGGGCCCGAGGGGGGGAGCTGTTTTTT.

The chain is built from TRBV30 and TRBJ1-2, with 9 bases that match TRBD1. The length of the CDR3 is 15 residues. CDR1 and CDR2 (germline): GTSNPN, SVGIG (reference sequence). The V segment lost 4 bases and the J segment 4 bases; nucleotides outside the gene matches: 10. The CDR3 region is CAWTQGAVTTYGYTF. DNA for the CDR3: TGTGCCTGGACACAGGGGGCCGTGACGACCTATGGCTACACCTTC. The full variable domain, with the rest looked up from reference TRBV30 and TRBJ1-2, is SQTIHQWPATLVQPVGSPLSLECTVEGTSNPNLYWYRQAAGRGLQLLFYSVGIGQISSEVPQNLSASRPQDRQFILSSKKLLLSDSGFYLCAWTQGAVTTYGYTFGSGTRLTVV.

The rearrangement links TRBV19 to TRBJ2-2; D gene uncertain. V was clipped by 5 bases and J by 0 bases, with 7 bases between them. The CDR3 contains 14 residues. Germline V gives CDR1 LNHDA, CDR2 SQIVND (reference sequence). CDR3 coding DNA: TGTGCCAGTAGTGATGAGCCGAACACCGGGGAGCTGTTTTTT. This codes for CASSDEPNTGELFF. The whole variable domain, filled in from reference TRBV19 and TRBJ2-2, reads DGGITQSPKYLFRKEGQNVTLSCEQNLNHDAMYWYRQDPGQGLRLIYYSQIVNDFQKGDIAEGYSVSREKKESFPLTVTSAQKNPTAFYLCASSDEPNTGELFFGEGSRLTVL.

V usage is TRBV6-5 and J usage is TRBJ2-2; D is ambiguous. The length of the CDR3 is 13 residues. Trimming removed 1 base at V and 2 bases at J, with 2 bases between. CDR1 is MNHEY and CDR2 is SVGAGI in the germline V gene. This CDR3 is CASSYYNTGELFF. CDR3 sequence (DNA): TGTGCCAGCAGTTACTATAACACCGGGGAGCTGTTTTTT.

The V gene is TRBV4-1, the J gene TRBJ2-2; D may be TRBD2 (6 bases). Germline CDR1 reads MGHRA; CDR2 reads YSYEKL. This CDR3 comprises 16 residues. V dropped 1 base and J dropped 0 bases, with 9 bases sitting between them. The CDR3 DNA follows: TGCGCCAGCAGCCAAGCAGGAGGGGCGAACACCGGGGAGCTGTTTTTT. This gives the protein CASSQAGGANTGELFF.

This chain links TRBV6-5 with TRBJ2-2; no firm D call. Trimming removed 3 bases from V and 0 bases from J, with 8 bases in between. The CDR3 consists of 15 residues. Per the germline V gene, CDR1 is MNHEY and CDR2 is SVGAGI. CDR3 sequence (DNA): TGTGCCAGCAGTTATTACAGTTCGAACACCGGGGAGCTGTTTTTT. Residues: CASSYYSSNTGELFF.

The rearrangement links TRBV5-6 to TRBJ1-5, with no clear D. This CDR3 contains 11 residues. Per the germline V gene, CDR1 is SGHDT and CDR2 is YYEEEE. Trimming took 7 bases from V and 4 from J, leaving 6 bases between them. In DNA, the CDR3 is TGTGCCAGCTCTGGGAATCAGCCCCAGCATTTT. The encoded protein is CASSGNQPQHF.

This chain joins TRBV7-8 and TRBJ2-7, with 12 bases identical to TRBD1. The CDR3 has 15 residues. Germline-derived CDR1 and CDR2 are SGHVS and FQNEAQ. V was clipped by 3 bases and J by 6 bases; unmatched bases: 6. The CDR3 here is CASSLPGQGAGEQYF. The DNA for the CDR3 is TGTGCCAGCAGCTTGCCGGGACAGGGGGCAGGCGAGCAGTACTTC.

The sample holds one count of this clone. The chain combines TRBV4-2 with TRBJ1-2; D gene uncertain. CDR3 length: 14 amino acids. The V gene lost 2 bases and the J gene lost 0 bases, with 7 bases spanning the gap. From germline, CDR1 is LGHNA and CDR2 YNFKEQ. CDR3 DNA: TGTGCCAGCAGCCAACCCGAAGCTAACTATGGCTACACCTTC. Amino acid sequence: CASSQPEANYGYTF.

This chain links TRBV5-1 with TRBJ2-1, with TRBD2 matching 11 bases. From germline, CDR1 is SGHRS and CDR2 YFSETQ. The length of the CDR3 is 16 residues. Trimming took 0 bases from V and 10 from J; bases not matched to a gene: 9. For the CDR3, the DNA is TGCGCCAGCAGCTTGGCCTTTAGCGGGGGGGCAGGCGAGCAGTTCTTC. Encoded protein: CASSLAFSGGAGEQFF.